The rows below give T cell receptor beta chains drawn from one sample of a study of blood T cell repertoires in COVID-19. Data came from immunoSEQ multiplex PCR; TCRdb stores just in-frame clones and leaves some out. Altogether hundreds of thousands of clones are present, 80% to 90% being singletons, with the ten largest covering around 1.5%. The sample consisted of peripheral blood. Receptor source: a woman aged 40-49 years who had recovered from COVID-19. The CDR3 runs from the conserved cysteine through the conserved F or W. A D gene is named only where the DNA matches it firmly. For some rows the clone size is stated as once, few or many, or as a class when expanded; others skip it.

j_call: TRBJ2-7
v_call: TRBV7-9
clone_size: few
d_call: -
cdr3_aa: CASSPGAGRYEQYF
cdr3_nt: TGTGCCAGCAGCCCAGGGGCAGGCCGATACGAGCAGTACTTC

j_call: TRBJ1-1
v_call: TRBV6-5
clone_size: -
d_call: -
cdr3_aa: CASSSPGGTNTEAFF
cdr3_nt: TGTGCCAGCAGCTCCCCGGGAGGCACCAACACTGAAGCTTTCTTT

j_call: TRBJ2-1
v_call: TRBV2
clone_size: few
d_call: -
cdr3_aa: CASSEVGWGGQNEQFF
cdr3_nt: TGTGCCAGCAGTGAAGTAGGGTGGGGGGGCCAAAATGAGCAGTTCTTC

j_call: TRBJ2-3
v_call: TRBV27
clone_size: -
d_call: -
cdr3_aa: CASSPTTGRGTQYF
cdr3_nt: TGTGCCAGCAGTCCGACAACAGGGAGGGGGACGCAGTATTTT

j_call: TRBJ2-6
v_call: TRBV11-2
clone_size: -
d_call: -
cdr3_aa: CASSTGRQRWANVLTF
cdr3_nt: TGTGCCAGCAGCACTGGTCGGCAGCGGTGGGCCAACGTCCTGACTTTC

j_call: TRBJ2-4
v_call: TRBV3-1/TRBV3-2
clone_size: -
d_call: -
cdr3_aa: CASSQGTASAKNIQYF
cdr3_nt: TGTGCCAGCAGCCAAGGGACAGCTTCGGCCAAAAACATTCAGTACTTC

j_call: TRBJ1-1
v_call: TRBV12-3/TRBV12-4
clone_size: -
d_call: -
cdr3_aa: CASSRQVNTEAFF
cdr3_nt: TGTGCCAGCAGTCGACAGGTGAACACTGAAGCTTTCTTT

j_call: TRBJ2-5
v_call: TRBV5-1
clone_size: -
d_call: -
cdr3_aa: CASSFDTQETQYF
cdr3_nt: TGCGCCAGCAGCTTCGACACCCAAGAGACCCAGTACTTC

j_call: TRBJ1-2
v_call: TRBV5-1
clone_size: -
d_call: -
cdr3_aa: CASSLGQGHTNYGYTF
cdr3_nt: TGCGCCAGCAGCTTGGGACAAGGACACACCAACTATGGCTACACCTTC

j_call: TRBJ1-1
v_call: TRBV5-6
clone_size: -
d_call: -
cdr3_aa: CASSWVGEGTEAFF
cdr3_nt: TGTGCCAGCAGCTGGGTGGGGGAGGGCACTGAAGCTTTCTTT

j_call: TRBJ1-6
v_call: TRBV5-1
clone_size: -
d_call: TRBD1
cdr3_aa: CASSLGQGANSPLHF
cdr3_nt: TGCGCCAGCAGCTTGGGCCAGGGGGCGAATTCACCCCTCCACTTT

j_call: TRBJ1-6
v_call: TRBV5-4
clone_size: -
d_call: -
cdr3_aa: CASSLGGEPNSPLHF
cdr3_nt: TGTGCCAGCAGCTTGGGTGGGGAGCCTAATTCACCCCTCCACTTT

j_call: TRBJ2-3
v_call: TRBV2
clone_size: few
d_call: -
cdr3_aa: CASSGDSPDTQYF
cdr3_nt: TGTGCCAGCAGTGGTGATAGTCCAGATACGCAGTATTTT

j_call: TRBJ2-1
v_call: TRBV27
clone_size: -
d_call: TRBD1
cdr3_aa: CASSLLGGVDHEQFF
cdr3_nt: TGTGCCAGCAGTTTATTAGGGGGCGTAGATCATGAGCAGTTCTTC

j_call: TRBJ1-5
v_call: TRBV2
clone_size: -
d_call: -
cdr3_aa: CASRTVGYQPQHF
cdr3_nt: TGTGCCAGCAGGACAGTTGGGTATCAGCCCCAGCATTTT

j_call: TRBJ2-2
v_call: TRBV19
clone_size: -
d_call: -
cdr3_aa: CASSTSGELFF
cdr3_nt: TGTGCCAGTAGTACGTCCGGGGAGCTGTTTTTT

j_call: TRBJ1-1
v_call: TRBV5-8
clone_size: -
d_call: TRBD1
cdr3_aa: CASSFPPGTGVGMNTEAFF
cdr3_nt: TGTGCCAGCAGCTTCCCACCCGGGACAGGGGTGGGAATGAACACTGAAGCTTTCTTT

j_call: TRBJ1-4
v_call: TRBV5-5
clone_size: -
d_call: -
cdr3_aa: CASSLSPRRGNNEKLFF
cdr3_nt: TGTGCCAGCAGCTTGTCCCCTCGCAGGGGTAATAATGAAAAACTGTTTTTT

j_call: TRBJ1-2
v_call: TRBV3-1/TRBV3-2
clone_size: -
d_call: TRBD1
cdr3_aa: CASSPTGEGYGYTF
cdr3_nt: TGTGCCAGCAGCCCGACAGGGGAGGGCTATGGCTACACCTTC

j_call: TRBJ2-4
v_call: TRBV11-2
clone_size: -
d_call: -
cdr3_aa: CASSFRGAKNIQYF
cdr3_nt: TGTGCCAGCAGCTTTCGAGGCGCCAAAAACATTCAGTACTTC

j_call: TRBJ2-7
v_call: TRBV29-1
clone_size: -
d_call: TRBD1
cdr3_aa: CSVVRTGTYEQYF
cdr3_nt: TGCAGCGTTGTAAGGACAGGGACCTACGAGCAGTACTTC

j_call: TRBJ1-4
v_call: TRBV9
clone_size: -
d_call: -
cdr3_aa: CASSVGGHGGEKLFF
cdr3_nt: TGTGCCAGCAGCGTAGGGGGACATGGGGGTGAAAAACTGTTTTTT

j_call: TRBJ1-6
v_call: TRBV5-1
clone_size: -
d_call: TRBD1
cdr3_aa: CASSLVYGGGNSPLHF
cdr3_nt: TGCGCCAGCAGCTTGGTTTACGGAGGGGGCAATTCACCCCTCCACTTT

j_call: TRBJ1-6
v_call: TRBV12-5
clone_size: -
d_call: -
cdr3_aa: CAGGGPTYNSPLHF
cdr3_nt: TGTGCCGGGGGGGGGCCCACCTATAATTCACCCCTCCACTTT

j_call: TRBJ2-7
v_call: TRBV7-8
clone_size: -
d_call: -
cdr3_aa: CASSPLSGVGEQYF
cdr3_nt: TGTGCCAGCAGCCCGCTCTCAGGGGTAGGAGAGCAGTACTTC

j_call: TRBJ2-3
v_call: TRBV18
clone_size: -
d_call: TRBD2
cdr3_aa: CASSLFGLVGTDTQYF
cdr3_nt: TGTGCCAGCTCCCTCTTTGGACTAGTAGGGACAGATACGCAGTATTTT